The clone carrying this T cell receptor (beta chain) was seen a handful of times. The data belong to a study of T cells in Graves' hyperthyroidism and ophthalmopathy. Amplification yielded TCR beta CDR3 regions, with RNA transcripts as the source. The HTBI primer set was used in a first-round RT-PCR of the TCR CDR3. A single record per CDR3 protein comes from TCRdb applying MiXCR to the multiplex PCR reads. Of about 640,000 distinct CDR3 sequences detected, more than 12% appear once; the ten largest clones hold under 15%. Germline trimming cut 8 bases from V and 3 bases from J; bases unmatched to any gene: 9. Germline V lookup: CDR1 GTSNPN, CDR2 SVGIG (reference sequence). The CDR3 is made up of 13 amino acids. Exclusion of a patient resulted from uncontrolled infection, other autoimmune disease, pregnancy or lactation. 10 ml fresh peripheral blood yielded the PBMCs.

The TCR comes from a woman between 50 and 59 years old with Graves' ophthalmopathy. The sample was blood. This chain uses TRBV30 with TRBJ2-7; 8 positions match TRBD1. CDR3 in amino acids: CAGTRQGIYEQYF. Here the CDR3 DNA reads TGTGCCGGGACGCGACAGGGGATCTACGAGCAGTACTTC.